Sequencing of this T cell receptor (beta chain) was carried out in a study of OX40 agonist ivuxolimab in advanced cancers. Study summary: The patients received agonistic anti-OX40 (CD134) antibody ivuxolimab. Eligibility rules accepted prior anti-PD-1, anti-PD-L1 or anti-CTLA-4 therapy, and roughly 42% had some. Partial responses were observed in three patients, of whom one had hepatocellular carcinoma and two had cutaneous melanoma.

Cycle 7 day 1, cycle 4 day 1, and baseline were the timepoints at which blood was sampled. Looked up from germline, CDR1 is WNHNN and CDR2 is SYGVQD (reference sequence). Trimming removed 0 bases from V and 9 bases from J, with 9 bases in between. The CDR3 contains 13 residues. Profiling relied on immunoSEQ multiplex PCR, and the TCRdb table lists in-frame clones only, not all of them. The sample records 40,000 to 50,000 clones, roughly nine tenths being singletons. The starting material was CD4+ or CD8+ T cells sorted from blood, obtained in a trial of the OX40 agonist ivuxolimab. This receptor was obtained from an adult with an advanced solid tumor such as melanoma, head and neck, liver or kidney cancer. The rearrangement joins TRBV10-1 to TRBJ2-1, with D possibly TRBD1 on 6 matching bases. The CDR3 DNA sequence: TGCGCCAGCAGTGAGTCGGGGGCGAGTGAGCAGTTCTTC. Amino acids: CASSESGASEQFF.